Listed below are T cell receptor beta chains from one sample, sequenced in a study of blood T cell repertoires in COVID-19. The table came from immunoSEQ multiplex PCR; TCRdb's copy has only in-frame clones and leaves some out. This sample has some 300,000 clones; around 91% occur once, and the top ten carry 3.5% to 4.5%. The sequenced material came from PBMCs or T cells enriched from blood (not recorded which). The receptors were sampled from a woman younger than 35 with acute COVID-19. The CDR3 runs from the conserved cysteine through the conserved F or W. The D gene is left open where the match is weak. Where a row states a size, it is once, few, many or the class of an expanded clone; other rows omit it.

clone_size: NA
v_call: TRBV2
d_call: TRBD2
j_call: TRBJ2-1
cdr3_nt: TGTGCCAGCCTCAAGACGGGAGGGCCGGGGAATGAGCAGTTCTTC
cdr3_aa: CASLKTGGPGNEQFF

clone_size: NA
v_call: TRBV27
d_call: TRBD2
j_call: TRBJ2-7
cdr3_nt: TGTGCCAGCAGTTTGACGGGAGGGCCTGGGTACGAGCAGTACTTC
cdr3_aa: CASSLTGGPGYEQYF

clone_size: once
v_call: TRBV28
d_call: NA
j_call: TRBJ1-6
cdr3_nt: TGTGCCAGCAGTTTAGTACGGGTTTATGTTAATTCACCCCTCCACTTT
cdr3_aa: CASSLVRVYVNSPLHF

clone_size: NA
v_call: TRBV28
d_call: NA
j_call: TRBJ1-1
cdr3_nt: TGTGCCAGCAGTTCCCGAGAGACTGAAGCTTTCTTT
cdr3_aa: CASSSRETEAFF

clone_size: NA
v_call: TRBV25-1
d_call: NA
j_call: TRBJ1-2
cdr3_nt: TGTGCCAGCAGTGCAGCCCTCCCGGGGAACTATGGCTACACCTTC
cdr3_aa: CASSAALPGNYGYTF

clone_size: NA
v_call: TRBV19
d_call: NA
j_call: TRBJ1-1
cdr3_nt: TGTGCCAGTAGTATCGTTCTCTCGGGGTCCACTGAAGCTTTCTTT
cdr3_aa: CASSIVLSGSTEAFF

clone_size: NA
v_call: TRBV28
d_call: NA
j_call: TRBJ2-1
cdr3_nt: TGTGCCAGCAGTACCCCAGGGGCGCCGGTCCATGAGCAGTTCTTC
cdr3_aa: CASSTPGAPVHEQFF

clone_size: NA
v_call: TRBV5-1
d_call: NA
j_call: TRBJ1-3
cdr3_nt: TGCGCCAGCAGCCTCGCCAGCTCTGGAAACACCATATATTTT
cdr3_aa: CASSLASSGNTIYF

clone_size: NA
v_call: TRBV5-5
d_call: NA
j_call: TRBJ1-5
cdr3_nt: TGTGCCAGCAGGTCACACCCGGACAGCTGGAGCAATCAGCCCCAGCATTTT
cdr3_aa: CASRSHPDSWSNQPQHF

clone_size: NA
v_call: TRBV7-9
d_call: NA
j_call: TRBJ1-2
cdr3_nt: TGTGCCAGCAGCTTGGACTTGGGTGGCTACACCTTC
cdr3_aa: CASSLDLGGYTF

clone_size: few
v_call: TRBV29-1
d_call: TRBD1
j_call: TRBJ1-5
cdr3_nt: TGCAGCGTTAGCAGGGGGGATAATCAGCCCCAGCATTTT
cdr3_aa: CSVSRGDNQPQHF

clone_size: NA
v_call: TRBV4-2
d_call: TRBD1
j_call: TRBJ1-2
cdr3_nt: TGTGCCAGCAGCGGTGAACCGGGACAGCATGGCTACACCTTC
cdr3_aa: CASSGEPGQHGYTF

clone_size: NA
v_call: TRBV19
d_call: NA
j_call: TRBJ2-1
cdr3_nt: TGTGCCAGTAGTATAGTCGGAGGGAGGAGTGAGCAGTTCTTC
cdr3_aa: CASSIVGGRSEQFF

clone_size: NA
v_call: TRBV7-9
d_call: NA
j_call: TRBJ1-6
cdr3_nt: TGTGCCAGCAGCTTGCAGAATTCACCCCTCCACTTT
cdr3_aa: CASSLQNSPLHF

clone_size: NA
v_call: TRBV7-2
d_call: NA
j_call: TRBJ2-5
cdr3_nt: TGTGCCAGCAGCCCGAGGGATCAAGAGACCCAGTACTTC
cdr3_aa: CASSPRDQETQYF

clone_size: once
v_call: TRBV9
d_call: NA
j_call: TRBJ1-2
cdr3_nt: TGTGCCAGCAGGGGATCAGGGGACTATGGCTACACCTTC
cdr3_aa: CASRGSGDYGYTF

clone_size: NA
v_call: TRBV28
d_call: TRBD2
j_call: TRBJ2-3
cdr3_nt: TGTGCCAGCAGTTTAGCGGCTAGCGGGAGGTCTGATACGCAGTATTTT
cdr3_aa: CASSLAASGRSDTQYF

clone_size: NA
v_call: TRBV27
d_call: NA
j_call: TRBJ2-2
cdr3_nt: TGTGCCAGCAGTCCTACAGGGATCGGGGAGCTGTTTTTT
cdr3_aa: CASSPTGIGELFF

clone_size: NA
v_call: TRBV14
d_call: NA
j_call: TRBJ2-7
cdr3_nt: TGTGCCAGCAGCCAAGGGGGAGCTATATCCTACGAGCAGTACTTC
cdr3_aa: CASSQGGAISYEQYF

clone_size: NA
v_call: TRBV28
d_call: NA
j_call: TRBJ1-6
cdr3_nt: TGTGCCAGCAGCCAGGGGTGGGCCCTCCACTTT
cdr3_aa: CASSQGWALHF

clone_size: NA
v_call: TRBV3-1/TRBV3-2
d_call: NA
j_call: TRBJ2-7
cdr3_nt: TGTGCCAGCAGCCCTACCTCCGAATCCTACGAGCAGTACTTC
cdr3_aa: CASSPTSESYEQYF

clone_size: NA
v_call: TRBV29-1
d_call: TRBD2
j_call: TRBJ2-1
cdr3_nt: TGCAGCGGTCAGCGGGGGATTTCCTACAATGAGCAGTTCTTC
cdr3_aa: CSGQRGISYNEQFF

clone_size: NA
v_call: TRBV12-3/TRBV12-4
d_call: NA
j_call: TRBJ1-5
cdr3_nt: TGTGCCAGCAGTTTACGGAGCAATCAGCCCCAGCATTTT
cdr3_aa: CASSLRSNQPQHF

clone_size: NA
v_call: TRBV5-1
d_call: TRBD1
j_call: TRBJ2-7
cdr3_nt: TGCGCCAGCAGCCCCCTTCCGGACAGGACCTACGAGCAGTACTTC
cdr3_aa: CASSPLPDRTYEQYF

clone_size: NA
v_call: TRBV29-1
d_call: NA
j_call: TRBJ1-3
cdr3_nt: TGCAGCGTTGGTCAGGTAGAGAGCTCTGGAAACACCATATATTTT
cdr3_aa: CSVGQVESSGNTIYF

clone_size: NA
v_call: TRBV9
d_call: NA
j_call: TRBJ2-1
cdr3_nt: TGTGCCAGCAGCGTAGTACCCGCACTAGGGCCCAAACAGCAGTTCTTC
cdr3_aa: CASSVVPALGPKQQFF

clone_size: NA
v_call: TRBV6-4
d_call: NA
j_call: TRBJ2-1
cdr3_nt: TGTGCCAGCAGTGACAAAGCGAGCAATGAGCAGTTCTTC
cdr3_aa: CASSDKASNEQFF

clone_size: NA
v_call: TRBV27
d_call: TRBD2
j_call: TRBJ2-3
cdr3_nt: TGTGCCAGCAGTTCTCTTAGCGGGAGGGATCACACAGATACGCAGTATTTT
cdr3_aa: CASSSLSGRDHTDTQYF

clone_size: NA
v_call: TRBV7-3
d_call: NA
j_call: TRBJ2-7
cdr3_nt: TGTGCCAGCAGCTTAATGGGGGGTTACGAGCAGTACTTC
cdr3_aa: CASSLMGGYEQYF

clone_size: NA
v_call: TRBV14
d_call: TRBD2
j_call: TRBJ2-3
cdr3_nt: TGTGCCAGCAGCTCGACTAGCGGGAGGGTAGATACGCAGTATTTT
cdr3_aa: CASSSTSGRVDTQYF

clone_size: NA
v_call: TRBV19
d_call: TRBD1
j_call: TRBJ1-2
cdr3_nt: TGTGCCAGTAGTTCCACCGGGACAGGGTTTGGTGGACGATATGGCTACACCTTC
cdr3_aa: CASSSTGTGFGGRYGYTF

clone_size: once
v_call: TRBV5-6
d_call: TRBD2
j_call: TRBJ2-7
cdr3_nt: TGTGCCAGCAGCTGGGGGACTAGCGAGGGGCAGTACTTC
cdr3_aa: CASSWGTSEGQYF

clone_size: NA
v_call: TRBV30
d_call: NA
j_call: TRBJ2-7
cdr3_nt: TGTGCCTGGAACCCGGGTAATCTCCCCTACGAGCAGTACTTC
cdr3_aa: CAWNPGNLPYEQYF

clone_size: NA
v_call: TRBV6-5
d_call: NA
j_call: TRBJ1-1
cdr3_nt: TGTGCCAGCAGCCCCGAAAGCGTGGTGAACACTGAAGCTTTCTTT
cdr3_aa: CASSPESVVNTEAFF

clone_size: once
v_call: TRBV5-1
d_call: NA
j_call: TRBJ2-7
cdr3_nt: TGCGCCAGCAGCTTTGACAGTACCTACGAGCAGTACTTC
cdr3_aa: CASSFDSTYEQYF

clone_size: NA
v_call: TRBV28
d_call: TRBD1
j_call: TRBJ2-1
cdr3_nt: TGTGCCAGCAGACCCGACAGGGTCCTCAACAATGAGCAGTTCTTC
cdr3_aa: CASRPDRVLNNEQFF

clone_size: once
v_call: TRBV12-5
d_call: NA
j_call: TRBJ2-3
cdr3_nt: TGTGCTAGTGCCTTCAACAGGTACTCCACAGATACGCAGTATTTT
cdr3_aa: CASAFNRYSTDTQYF

clone_size: NA
v_call: TRBV28
d_call: TRBD1
j_call: TRBJ2-2
cdr3_nt: TGTGCCAGCAGTTTAAGGGACAGGGCCCTCGAGCCCGGGGAGCTGTTTTTT
cdr3_aa: CASSLRDRALEPGELFF

clone_size: NA
v_call: TRBV5-6
d_call: TRBD1
j_call: TRBJ2-4
cdr3_nt: TGTGCCAGCAGGGACAGGGGGCGACTAGGCATTCAGTACTTC
cdr3_aa: CASRDRGRLGIQYF

clone_size: few
v_call: TRBV3-1/TRBV3-2
d_call: NA
j_call: TRBJ2-2
cdr3_nt: TGTGCCAGCAGCCATCGGGCTAGCCATATCGGGGAGCTGTTTTTT
cdr3_aa: CASSHRASHIGELFF

clone_size: NA
v_call: TRBV7-9
d_call: NA
j_call: TRBJ1-6
cdr3_nt: TGTGCCAGCAGCCCAGGACAGCTGCATAATTCACCCCTCCACTTT
cdr3_aa: CASSPGQLHNSPLHF